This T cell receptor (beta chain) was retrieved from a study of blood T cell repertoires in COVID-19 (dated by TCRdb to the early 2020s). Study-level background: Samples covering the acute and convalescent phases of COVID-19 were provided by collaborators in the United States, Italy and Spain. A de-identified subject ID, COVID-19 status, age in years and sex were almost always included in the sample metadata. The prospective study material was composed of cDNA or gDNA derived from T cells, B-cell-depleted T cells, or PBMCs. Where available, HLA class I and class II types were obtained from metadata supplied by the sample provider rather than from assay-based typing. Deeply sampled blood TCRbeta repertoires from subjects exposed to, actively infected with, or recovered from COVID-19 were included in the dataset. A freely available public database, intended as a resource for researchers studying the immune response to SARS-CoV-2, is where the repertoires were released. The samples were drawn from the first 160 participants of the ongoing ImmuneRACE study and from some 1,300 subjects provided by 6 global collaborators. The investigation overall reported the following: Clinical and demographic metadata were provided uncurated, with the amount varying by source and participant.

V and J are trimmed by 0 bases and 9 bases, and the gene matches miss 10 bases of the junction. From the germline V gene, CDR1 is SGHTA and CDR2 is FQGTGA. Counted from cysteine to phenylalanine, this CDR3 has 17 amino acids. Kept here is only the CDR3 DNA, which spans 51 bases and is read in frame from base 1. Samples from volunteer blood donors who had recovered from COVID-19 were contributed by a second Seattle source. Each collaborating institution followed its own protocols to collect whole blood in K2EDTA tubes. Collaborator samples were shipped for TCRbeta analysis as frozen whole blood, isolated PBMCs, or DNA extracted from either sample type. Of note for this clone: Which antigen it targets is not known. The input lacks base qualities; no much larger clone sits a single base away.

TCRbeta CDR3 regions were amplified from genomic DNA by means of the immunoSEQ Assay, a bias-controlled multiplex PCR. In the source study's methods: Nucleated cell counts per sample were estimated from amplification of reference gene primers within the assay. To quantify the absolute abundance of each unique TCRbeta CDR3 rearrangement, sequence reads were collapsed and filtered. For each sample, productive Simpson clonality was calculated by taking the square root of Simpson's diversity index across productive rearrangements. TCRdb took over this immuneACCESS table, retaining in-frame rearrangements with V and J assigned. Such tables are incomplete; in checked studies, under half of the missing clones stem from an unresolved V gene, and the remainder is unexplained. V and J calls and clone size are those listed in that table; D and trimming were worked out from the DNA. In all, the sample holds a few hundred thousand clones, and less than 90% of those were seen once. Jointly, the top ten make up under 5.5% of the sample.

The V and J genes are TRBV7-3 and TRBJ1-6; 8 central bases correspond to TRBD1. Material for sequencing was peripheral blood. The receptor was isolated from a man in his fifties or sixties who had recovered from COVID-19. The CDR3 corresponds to CASSLTPVDRAGSPLHF. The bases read TGTGCCAGCAGCTTAACCCCCGTGGACAGGGCCGGTTCACCCCTCCACTTT.